This T cell receptor (beta chain) derives from a study of human T cells and chemical hapten exposure (dated by TCRdb to about 2021). With regard to the full study: For sensitization, 2% DPC in acetone was applied to a roughly 2 cm by roughly 2 cm area of upper inner arm skin. This study followed changes in the peripheral blood TCR repertoire in vivo during primary and secondary sensitization of alopecia patients to the hapten diphenylcyclopropenone (DPC). For TCR sequencing, blood came from 25 to 35 alopecia patients at anywhere from one to four time points (pre-sensitization, 2, 6 and 24 weeks). The libraries were sequenced as a pool, and the TCR yield per sample differed mostly because of small variations in library volumes within the pool. Patch testing was performed on the upper back with Finn chambers containing 0.01% DPC, and the patch tests were scored after 6 days according to International Contact Dermatitis Research Group standards. Throughout the study period of roughly 24 weeks, patients also received therapeutic DPC doses to the scalp every week. The mostly female patient cohort included alopecia areata with under or over 50% scalp involvement, alopecia totalis and alopecia universalis. Blood was sampled from patients pre-sensitization (week 0) and at 2, 6 and about 24 weeks after DPC sensitization.

The library was generated by RACE. The data were produced on a NextSeq 500. During library preparation, unique molecular identifiers were attached to individual cDNA molecules so that TCRs could be counted quantitatively and reproducibly. Both TCR alpha and TCR beta chains were sequenced from each blood RNA sample. As for how the authors treated the data: The median number of TCRs per sample was roughly 94,000, ranging from roughly 20,000 to 700,000. V, J and CDR3 annotation of the TCR reads was performed with the Decombinator software suite. For the PS versus PT1 abundance plots, all samples were subsampled to the same number of TCRs (28,000). TCRs were defined as expanded if absent before sensitization and observed at least eight times at the 2-week time point. TCRdb itself trimmed the public reads at Q25 with fastp, ran MiXCR and retained productive beta chains. A single entry per CDR3 protein holds the most common genes and DNA from its merged rows. Here the V and J calls rest on TCRdb's processing, not on the authors' analysis. The sample table records about 40,000 distinct CDR3 sequences; roughly 10% of these occur just once. The leading ten clones occupy roughly 6.2% of the sample.

Beyond this particular receptor, the publication reports: Patch test score correlated positively with the number of PT1 expanded TCRs, reaching significance at thresholds 8, 16 and 32 but not at 4. After repeated subsampling, changes were observed in the strength of the expansion versus patch-test correlation and in the threshold at which the correlation became significant. All patients had alopecia, a presumed autoimmune disease, so their immune response might differ from that of healthy individuals. No change with DPC sensitization was found in the number of TCRs above 1 in 1000 frequency, and no evidence of global repertoire structure alterations was found. Expanded TCRs formed significantly more large CDR3 similarity clusters than pre-sensitization or healthy control sets, consistent with antigen-driven responses.

This clonotype has only a few counts. It lacks a known antigen. No quality values exist for individual bases; no much larger clone is one base distant. The CDR3 runs 16 amino acids, cysteine and phenylalanine included. Solely the CDR3 DNA is kept, with 48 bases framed from the first base. Reading the germline V gene (reference sequence) gives CDR1 LGHDT and CDR2 YNNKEL. Here V drops 1 base and J drops 2 bases, and the junction holds 5 bases not matched to any gene. The intended sense of this specimen's time point label: pre-sensitization, week 0. Reading the label with the study, this specimen's treatment or condition is: therapeutic diphenylcyclopropenone sensitization with weekly scalp DPC. Blood at each patch-test visit was drawn before the patch test was applied. To be eligible, patients had to be aged 18 to 70, diagnosed with alopecia and judged suitable for DPC therapy, while pregnant patients were excluded. Total RNA was extracted from unfractionated whole blood collected in Tempus Blood RNA tubes.

The rearranged chain carries TRBV3-1 and TRBJ2-1; a stretch of 7 junction bases matches TRBD2. This sample comprised whole blood, obtained in connection with sensitization to the hapten diphenylcyclopropenone (DPC). The receptor was isolated from a man aged 25 to 45 with alopecia areata. Some clones in this sample may be carry-over from other donors' samples. The CDR3 in this case is CASSQGLADPYNEQFF. The sequenced DNA is TGTGCCAGCAGCCAAGGTCTAGCGGACCCCTACAATGAGCAGTTCTTC.